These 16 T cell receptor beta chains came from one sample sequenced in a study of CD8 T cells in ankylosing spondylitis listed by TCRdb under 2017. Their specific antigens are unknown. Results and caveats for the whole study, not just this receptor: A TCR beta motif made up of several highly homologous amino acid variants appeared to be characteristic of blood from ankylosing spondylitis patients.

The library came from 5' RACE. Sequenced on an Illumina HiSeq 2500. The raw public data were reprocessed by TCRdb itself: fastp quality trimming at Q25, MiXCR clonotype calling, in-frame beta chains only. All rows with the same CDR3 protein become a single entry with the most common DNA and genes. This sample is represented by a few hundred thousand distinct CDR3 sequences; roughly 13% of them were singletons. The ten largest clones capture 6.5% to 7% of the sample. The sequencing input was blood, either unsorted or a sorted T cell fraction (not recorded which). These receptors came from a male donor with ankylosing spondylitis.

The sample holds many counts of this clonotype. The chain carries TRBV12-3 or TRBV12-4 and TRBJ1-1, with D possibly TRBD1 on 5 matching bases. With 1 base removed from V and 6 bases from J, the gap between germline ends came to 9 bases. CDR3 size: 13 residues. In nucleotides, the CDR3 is TGTGCCAGCAGTTTAGAGGACACTCCTGAAGCTTTCTTT. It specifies CASSLEDTPEAFF.

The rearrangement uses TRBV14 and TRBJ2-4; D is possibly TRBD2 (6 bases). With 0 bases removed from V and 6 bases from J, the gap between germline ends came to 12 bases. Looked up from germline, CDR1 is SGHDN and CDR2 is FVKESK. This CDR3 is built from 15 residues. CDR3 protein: CASSQDGGRRNIQYF. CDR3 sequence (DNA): TGTGCCAGCAGCCAAGACGGGGGACGGCGAAACATTCAGTACTTC.

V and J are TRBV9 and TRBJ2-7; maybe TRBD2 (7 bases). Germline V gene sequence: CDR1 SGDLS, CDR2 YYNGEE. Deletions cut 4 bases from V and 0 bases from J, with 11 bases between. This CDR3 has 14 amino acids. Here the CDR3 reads CASSKGGLSYEQYF. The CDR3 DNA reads TGTGCCAGCAGCAAGGGGGGGCTCTCCTACGAGCAGTACTTC.

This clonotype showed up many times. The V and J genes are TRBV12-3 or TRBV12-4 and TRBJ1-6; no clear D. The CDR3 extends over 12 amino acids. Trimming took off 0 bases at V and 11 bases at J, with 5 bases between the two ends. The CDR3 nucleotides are TGTGCCAGCAGTTTAGCCAGAACACCCCTCCACTTT. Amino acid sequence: CASSLARTPLHF.

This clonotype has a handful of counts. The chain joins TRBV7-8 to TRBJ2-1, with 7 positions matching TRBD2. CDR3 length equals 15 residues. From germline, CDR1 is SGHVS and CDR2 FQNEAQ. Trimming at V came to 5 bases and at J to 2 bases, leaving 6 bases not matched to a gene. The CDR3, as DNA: TGTGCCAGCAGCCAACGGAGCGGGACCTACAATGAGCAGTTCTTC. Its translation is CASSQRSGTYNEQFF.

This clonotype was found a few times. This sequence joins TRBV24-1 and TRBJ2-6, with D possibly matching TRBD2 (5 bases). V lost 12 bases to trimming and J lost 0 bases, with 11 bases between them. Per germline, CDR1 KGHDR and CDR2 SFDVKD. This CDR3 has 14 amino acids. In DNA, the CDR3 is TGTGCCGTACAGAGGGACTCTGGGGCCAACGTCCTGACTTTC. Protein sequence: CAVQRDSGANVLTF.

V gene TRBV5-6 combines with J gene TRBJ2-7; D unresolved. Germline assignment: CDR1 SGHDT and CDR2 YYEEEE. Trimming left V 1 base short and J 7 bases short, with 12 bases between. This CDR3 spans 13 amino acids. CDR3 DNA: TGTGCCAGCAGCTTGAGAACTGCTCGAGAGCAGTACTTC. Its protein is CASSLRTAREQYF.

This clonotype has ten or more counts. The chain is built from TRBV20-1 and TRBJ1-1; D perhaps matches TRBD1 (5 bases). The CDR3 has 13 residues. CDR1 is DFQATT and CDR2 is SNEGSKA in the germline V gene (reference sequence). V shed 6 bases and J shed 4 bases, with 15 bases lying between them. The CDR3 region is CSAHLPGGTEAFF. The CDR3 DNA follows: TGCAGTGCCCACCTCCCGGGGGGCACTGAAGCTTTCTTT.

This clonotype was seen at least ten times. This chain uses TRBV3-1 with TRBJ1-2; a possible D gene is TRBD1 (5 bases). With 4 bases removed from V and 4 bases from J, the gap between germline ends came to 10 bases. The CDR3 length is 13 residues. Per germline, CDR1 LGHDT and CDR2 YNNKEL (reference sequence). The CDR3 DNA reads TGTGCCAGCAGCCCCAGGGCGTCCTATGGCTACACCTTC. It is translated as CASSPRASYGYTF.

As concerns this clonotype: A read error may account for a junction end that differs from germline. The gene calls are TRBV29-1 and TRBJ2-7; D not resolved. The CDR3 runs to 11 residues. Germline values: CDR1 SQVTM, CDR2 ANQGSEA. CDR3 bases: TGCAGCGTTGACAAAGGCAACGAGCAGCACTTC. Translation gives CSVDKGNEQHF.

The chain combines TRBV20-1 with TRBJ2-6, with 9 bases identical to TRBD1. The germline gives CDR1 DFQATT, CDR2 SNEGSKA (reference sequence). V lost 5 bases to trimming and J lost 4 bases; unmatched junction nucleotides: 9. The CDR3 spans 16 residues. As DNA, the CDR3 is TGCAGTGCTCTACAGGGGGCAGCAACAGGGGCCAACGTCCTGACTTTC. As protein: CSALQGAATGANVLTF.

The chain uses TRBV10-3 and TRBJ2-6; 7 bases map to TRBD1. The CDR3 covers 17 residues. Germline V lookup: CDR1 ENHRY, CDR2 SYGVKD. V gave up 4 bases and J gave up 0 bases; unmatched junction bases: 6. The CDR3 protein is CAISGGGPRSGANVLTF. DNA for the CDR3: TGTGCCATCAGTGGAGGGGGCCCCCGCTCTGGGGCCAACGTCCTGACTTTC.

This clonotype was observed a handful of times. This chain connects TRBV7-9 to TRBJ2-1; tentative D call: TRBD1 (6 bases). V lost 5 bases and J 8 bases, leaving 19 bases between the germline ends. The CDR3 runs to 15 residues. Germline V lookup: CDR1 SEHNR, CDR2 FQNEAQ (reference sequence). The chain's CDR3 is CASSPPGQGFDEQFF. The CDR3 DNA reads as TGTGCCAGCAGCCCTCCGGGACAAGGTTTCGATGAGCAGTTCTTC.

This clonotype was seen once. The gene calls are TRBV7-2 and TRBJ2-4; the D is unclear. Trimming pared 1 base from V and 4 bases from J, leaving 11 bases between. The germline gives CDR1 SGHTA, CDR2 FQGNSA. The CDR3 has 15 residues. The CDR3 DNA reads TGTGCCAGCAGCTTAGGTCGAACAATGAAAAACATTCAGTACTTC. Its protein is CASSLGRTMKNIQYF.

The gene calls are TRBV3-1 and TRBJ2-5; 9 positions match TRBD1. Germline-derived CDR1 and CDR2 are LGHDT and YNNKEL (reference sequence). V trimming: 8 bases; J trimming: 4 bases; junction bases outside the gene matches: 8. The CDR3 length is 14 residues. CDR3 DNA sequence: TGTGCCAGCGGATTTGGACAGGGGATAGAGACCCAGTACTTC. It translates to CASGFGQGIETQYF.

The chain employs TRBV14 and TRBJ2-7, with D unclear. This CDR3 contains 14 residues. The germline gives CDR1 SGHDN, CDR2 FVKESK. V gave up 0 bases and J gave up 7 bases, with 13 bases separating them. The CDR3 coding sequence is TGTGCCAGCAGCCAAGATTATCAGTTGAGGGAGCAGTACTTC. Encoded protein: CASSQDYQLREQYF.